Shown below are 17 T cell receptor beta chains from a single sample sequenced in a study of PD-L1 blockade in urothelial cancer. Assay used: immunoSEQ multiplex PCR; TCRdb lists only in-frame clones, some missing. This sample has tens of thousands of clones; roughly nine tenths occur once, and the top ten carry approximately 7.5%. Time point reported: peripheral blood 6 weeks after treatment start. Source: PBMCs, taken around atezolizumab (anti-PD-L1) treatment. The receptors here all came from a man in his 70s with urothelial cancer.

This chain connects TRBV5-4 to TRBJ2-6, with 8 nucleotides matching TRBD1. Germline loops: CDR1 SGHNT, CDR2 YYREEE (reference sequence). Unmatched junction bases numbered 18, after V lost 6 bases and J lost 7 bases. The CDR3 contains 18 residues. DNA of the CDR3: TGTGCCAGCACCTCAGGGGGCGCAAGTATAGCAATTGCCAACGTCCTGACTTTC. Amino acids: CASTSGGASIAIANVLTF.

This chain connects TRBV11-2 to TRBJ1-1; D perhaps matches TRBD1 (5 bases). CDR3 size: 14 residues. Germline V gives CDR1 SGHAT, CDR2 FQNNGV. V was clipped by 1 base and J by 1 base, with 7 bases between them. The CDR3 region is CASSLVGGNTEAFF. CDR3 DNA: TGTGCCAGCAGCTTAGTCGGGGGGAACACTGAAGCTTTCTTT.

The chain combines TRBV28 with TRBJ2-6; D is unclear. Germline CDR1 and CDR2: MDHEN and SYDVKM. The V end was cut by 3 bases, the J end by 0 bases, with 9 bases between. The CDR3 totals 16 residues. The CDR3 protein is CASSFSFGSGANVLTF. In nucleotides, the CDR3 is TGTGCCAGCAGTTTTAGTTTCGGCTCTGGGGCCAACGTCCTGACTTTC.

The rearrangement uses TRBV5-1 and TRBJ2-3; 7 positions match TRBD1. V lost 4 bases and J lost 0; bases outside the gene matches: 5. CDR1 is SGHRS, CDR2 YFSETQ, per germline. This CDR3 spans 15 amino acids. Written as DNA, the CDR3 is TGCGCCAGCAGCCCTACAGGGGTTAGCACAGATACGCAGTATTTT. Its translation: CASSPTGVSTDTQYF. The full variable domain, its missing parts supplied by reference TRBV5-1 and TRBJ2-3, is KAGVTQTPRYLIKTRGQQVTLSCSPISGHRSVSWYQQTPGQGLQFLFEYFSETQRNKGNFPGRFSGRQFSNSRSEMNVSTLELGDSALYLCASSPTGVSTDTQYFGPGTRLTVL.

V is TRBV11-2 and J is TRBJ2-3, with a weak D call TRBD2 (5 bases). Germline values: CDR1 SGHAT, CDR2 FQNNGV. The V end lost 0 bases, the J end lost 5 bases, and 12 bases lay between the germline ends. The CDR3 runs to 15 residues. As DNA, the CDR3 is TGTGCCAGCAGCTTAGATTGGCTGGACTTAGATACGCAGTATTTT. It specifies CASSLDWLDLDTQYF.

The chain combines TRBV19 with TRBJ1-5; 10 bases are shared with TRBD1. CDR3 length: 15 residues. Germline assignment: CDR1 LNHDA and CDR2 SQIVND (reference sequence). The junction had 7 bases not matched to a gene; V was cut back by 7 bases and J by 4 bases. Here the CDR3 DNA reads TGTGCCAGTACCGGGACAGGGGTCTTAAATCAGCCCCAGCATTTT. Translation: CASTGTGVLNQPQHF.

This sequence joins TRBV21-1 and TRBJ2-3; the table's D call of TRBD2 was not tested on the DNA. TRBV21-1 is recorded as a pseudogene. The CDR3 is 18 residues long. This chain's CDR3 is CASSKGVGLEIEADTQYF. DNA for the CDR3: TGTGCCAGCAGCAAGGGCGTGGGACTAGAAATCGAGGCAGATACGCAGTATTTT.

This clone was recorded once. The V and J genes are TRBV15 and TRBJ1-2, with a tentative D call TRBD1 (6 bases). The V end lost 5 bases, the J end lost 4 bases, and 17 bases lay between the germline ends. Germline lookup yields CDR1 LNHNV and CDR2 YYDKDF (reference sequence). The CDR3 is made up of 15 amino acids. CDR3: CATSPERDTFYGYTF. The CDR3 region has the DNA TGTGCCACCAGCCCTGAGCGGGACACCTTCTATGGCTACACCTTC.

The CDR3 DNA reads as TGTGCCAGCAGCTTCAGGACAGGGACGAATGGCTACACCTTC. This translates into CASSFRTGTNGYTF. This sequence joins TRBV27 and TRBJ1-2; 8 bases fit TRBD1. V lost 6 bases, J lost 6 bases, and 9 bases stayed unmatched. The germline gives CDR1 MNHEY, CDR2 SMNVEV (reference sequence). The CDR3 loop spans 14 amino acids.

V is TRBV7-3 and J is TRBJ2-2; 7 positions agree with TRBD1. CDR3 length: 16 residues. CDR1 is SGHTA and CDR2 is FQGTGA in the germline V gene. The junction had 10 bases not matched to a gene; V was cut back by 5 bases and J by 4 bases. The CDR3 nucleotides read TGTGCCAGCAGCCAAATGGGGACAGTTTTCACCGGGGAGCTGTTTTTT. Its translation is CASSQMGTVFTGELFF.

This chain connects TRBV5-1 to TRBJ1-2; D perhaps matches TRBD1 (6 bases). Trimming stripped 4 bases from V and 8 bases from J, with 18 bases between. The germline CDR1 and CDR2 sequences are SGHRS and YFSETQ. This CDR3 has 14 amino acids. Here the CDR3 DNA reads TGCGCCAGCAGCCTTAACCAGGGGAATTACGGCTACACCTTC. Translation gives CASSLNQGNYGYTF.

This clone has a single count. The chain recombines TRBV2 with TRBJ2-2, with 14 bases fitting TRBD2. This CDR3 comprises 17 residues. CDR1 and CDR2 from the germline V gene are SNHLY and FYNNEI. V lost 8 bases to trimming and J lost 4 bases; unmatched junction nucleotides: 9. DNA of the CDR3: TGTGCCAGCTGGGGATCGGGACTAGCGGGAGCCACCGGGGAGCTGTTTTTT. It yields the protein CASWGSGLAGATGELFF.

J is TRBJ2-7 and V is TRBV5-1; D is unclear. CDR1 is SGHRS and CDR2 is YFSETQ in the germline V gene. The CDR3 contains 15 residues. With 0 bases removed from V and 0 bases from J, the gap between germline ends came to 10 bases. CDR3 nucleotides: TGCGCCAGCAGCTTGGTAGGTGACAACTCCTACGAGCAGTACTTC. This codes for CASSLVGDNSYEQYF.

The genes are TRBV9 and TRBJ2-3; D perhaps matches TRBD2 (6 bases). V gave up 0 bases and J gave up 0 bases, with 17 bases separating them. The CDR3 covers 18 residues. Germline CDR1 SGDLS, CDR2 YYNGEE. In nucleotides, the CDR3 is TGTGCCAGCAGCGTAGTAGAAGGGAGCGGGCTGAGCACAGATACGCAGTATTTT. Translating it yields CASSVVEGSGLSTDTQYF. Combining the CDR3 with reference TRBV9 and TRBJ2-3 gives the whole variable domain DSGVTQTPKHLITATGQRVTLRCSPRSGDLSVYWYQQSLDQGLQFLIQYYNGEERAKGNILERFSAQQFPDLHSELNLSSLELGDSALYFCASSVVEGSGLSTDTQYFGPGTRLTVL.

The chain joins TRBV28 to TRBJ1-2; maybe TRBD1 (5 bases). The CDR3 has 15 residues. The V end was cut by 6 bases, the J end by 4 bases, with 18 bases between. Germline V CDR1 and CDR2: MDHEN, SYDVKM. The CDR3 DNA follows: TGTGCCAGCAGCCCTTCAGCGGGGGTTGGCTATGGCTACACCTTC. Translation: CASSPSAGVGYGYTF.

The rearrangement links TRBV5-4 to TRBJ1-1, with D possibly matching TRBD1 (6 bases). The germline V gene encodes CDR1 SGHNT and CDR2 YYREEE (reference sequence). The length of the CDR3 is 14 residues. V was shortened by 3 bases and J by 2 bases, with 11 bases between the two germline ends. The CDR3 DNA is TGTGCCAGCAGCTCAGGACAGACTAACACTGAAGCTTTCTTT. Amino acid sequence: CASSSGQTNTEAFF.

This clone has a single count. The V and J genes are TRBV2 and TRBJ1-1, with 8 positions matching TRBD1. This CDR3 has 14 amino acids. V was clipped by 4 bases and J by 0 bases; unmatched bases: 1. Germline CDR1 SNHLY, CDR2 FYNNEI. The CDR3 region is CASSVTGVNTEAFF. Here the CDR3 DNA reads TGTGCCAGCAGTGTGACAGGGGTGAACACTGAAGCTTTCTTT.